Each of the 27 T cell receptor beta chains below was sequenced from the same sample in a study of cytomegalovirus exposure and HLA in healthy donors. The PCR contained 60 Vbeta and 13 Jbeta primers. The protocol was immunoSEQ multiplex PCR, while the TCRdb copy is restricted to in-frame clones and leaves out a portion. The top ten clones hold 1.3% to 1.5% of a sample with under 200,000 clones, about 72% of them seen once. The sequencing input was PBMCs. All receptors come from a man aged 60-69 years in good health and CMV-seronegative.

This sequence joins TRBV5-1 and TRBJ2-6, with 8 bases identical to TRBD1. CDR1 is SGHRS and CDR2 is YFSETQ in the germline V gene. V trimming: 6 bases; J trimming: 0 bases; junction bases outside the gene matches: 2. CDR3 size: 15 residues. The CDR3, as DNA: TGCGCCAGCACCGACAGGGGCTCTGGGGCCAACGTCCTGACTTTC. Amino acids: CASTDRGSGANVLTF.

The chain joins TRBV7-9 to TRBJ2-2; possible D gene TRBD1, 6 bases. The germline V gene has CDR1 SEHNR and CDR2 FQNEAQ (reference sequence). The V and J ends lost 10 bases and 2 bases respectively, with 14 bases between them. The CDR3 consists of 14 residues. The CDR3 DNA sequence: TGTGCCACAACCGGGACATACAACACCGGGGAGCTGTTTTTT. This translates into CATTGTYNTGELFF.

CDR3 region: CASRLTGGSFTEAFF. The CDR3 region has the DNA TGTGCCAGCAGGCTGACAGGGGGATCGTTCACTGAAGCTTTCTTT. The chain recombines TRBV28 with TRBJ1-1; 9 nucleotides line up with TRBD1. V was clipped by 6 bases and J by 4 bases; unmatched bases: 9. The CDR3 length is 15 residues. Germline V gene data show CDR1 as MDHEN and CDR2 as SYDVKM.

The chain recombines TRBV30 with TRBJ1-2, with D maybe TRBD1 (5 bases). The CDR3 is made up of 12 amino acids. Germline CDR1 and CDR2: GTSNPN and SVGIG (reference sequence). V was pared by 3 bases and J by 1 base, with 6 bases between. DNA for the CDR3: TGTGCCTGGAGACAGGATAACTATGGCTACACCTTC. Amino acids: CAWRQDNYGYTF.

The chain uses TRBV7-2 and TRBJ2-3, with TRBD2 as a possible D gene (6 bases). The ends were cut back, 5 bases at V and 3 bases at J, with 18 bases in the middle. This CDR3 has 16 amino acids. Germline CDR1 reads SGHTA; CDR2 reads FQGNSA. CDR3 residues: CASSQRRGSDTDTQYF. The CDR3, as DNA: TGTGCCAGCAGCCAGAGGCGGGGCTCCGATACAGATACGCAGTATTTT.

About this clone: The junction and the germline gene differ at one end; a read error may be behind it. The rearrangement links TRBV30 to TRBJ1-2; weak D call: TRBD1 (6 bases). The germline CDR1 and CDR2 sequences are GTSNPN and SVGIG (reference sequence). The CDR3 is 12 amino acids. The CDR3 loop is CAWSGAGVPSSF. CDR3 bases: TGTGCCTGGAGTGGGGCAGGGGTCCCCTCAAGCTTC.

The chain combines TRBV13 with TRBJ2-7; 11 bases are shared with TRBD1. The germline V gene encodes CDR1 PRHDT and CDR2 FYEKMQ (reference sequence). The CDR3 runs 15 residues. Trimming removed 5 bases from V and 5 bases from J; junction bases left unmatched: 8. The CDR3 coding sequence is TGTGCCAGCAGCGCTGGGGGACAGGGGGTTCACGAGCAGTACTTC. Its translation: CASSAGGQGVHEQYF.

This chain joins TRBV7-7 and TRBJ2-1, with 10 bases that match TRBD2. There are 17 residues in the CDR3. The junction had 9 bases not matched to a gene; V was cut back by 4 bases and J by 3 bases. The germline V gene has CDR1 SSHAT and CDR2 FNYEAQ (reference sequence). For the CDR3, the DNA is TGTGCCAGCAGCTCTGACCGGACTAGCGGAGACTACAATGAGCAGTTCTTC. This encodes CASSSDRTSGDYNEQFF.

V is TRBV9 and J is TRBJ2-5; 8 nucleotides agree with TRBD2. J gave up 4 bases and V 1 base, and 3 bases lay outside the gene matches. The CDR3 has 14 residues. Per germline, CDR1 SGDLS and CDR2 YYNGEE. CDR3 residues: CASSVHSGVETQYF. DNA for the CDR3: TGTGCCAGCAGCGTACATAGCGGGGTAGAGACCCAGTACTTC.

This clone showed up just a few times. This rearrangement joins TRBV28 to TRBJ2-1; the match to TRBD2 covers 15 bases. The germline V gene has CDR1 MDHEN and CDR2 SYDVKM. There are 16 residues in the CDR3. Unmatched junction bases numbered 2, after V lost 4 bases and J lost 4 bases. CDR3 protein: CASSSGTSGRYNEQFF. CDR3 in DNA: TGTGCCAGCAGTTCCGGGACTAGCGGGAGGTACAATGAGCAGTTCTTC. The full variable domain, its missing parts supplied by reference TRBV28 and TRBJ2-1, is DVKVTQSSRYLVKRTGEKVFLECVQDMDHENMFWYRQDPGLGLRLIYFSYDVKMKEKGDIPEGYSVSREKKERFSLILESASTNQTSMYLCASSSGTSGRYNEQFFGPGTRLTVL.

The CDR3 bases are TGTGCCAGCAGCTCCGCGGGACTCAAAGAGACCCAGTACTTC. This translates into CASSSAGLKETQYF. The V call is TRBV7-7, the J call TRBJ2-5; D is perhaps TRBD2 (6 bases). Germline values: CDR1 SSHAT, CDR2 FNYEAQ (reference sequence). The CDR3 length is 14 residues. The V and J ends lost 4 bases and 3 bases respectively, with 12 bases between them.

CDR3 nucleotide sequence: TGTGCCAGCAGCGGAGCGGGACTAGCGGGAGGGGAGCAGTTCTTC. Its protein product is CASSGAGLAGGEQFF. The chain couples TRBV9 to TRBJ2-1, with 16 positions matching TRBD2. The CDR3 extends over 15 amino acids. Looked up from germline, CDR1 is SGDLS and CDR2 is YYNGEE. The J segment lost 10 bases and the V segment lost 3 bases, leaving 4 bases of the junction unmatched.

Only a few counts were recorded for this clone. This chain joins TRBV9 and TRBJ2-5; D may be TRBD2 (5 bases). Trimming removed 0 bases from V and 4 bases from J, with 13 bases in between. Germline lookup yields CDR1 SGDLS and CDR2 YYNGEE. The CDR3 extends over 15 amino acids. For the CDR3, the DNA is TGTGCCAGCAGCGTAGCGGGGAACGGAGGAGAGACCCAGTACTTC. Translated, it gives CASSVAGNGGETQYF.

CDR3 amino acids: CASSLVRVRGGLETQYF. As DNA, the CDR3 is TGTGCCAGCAGTCTAGTGCGGGTGAGGGGGGGCCTTGAGACCCAGTACTTC. The chain recombines TRBV27 with TRBJ2-5, with TRBD2 as a possible D gene (7 bases). This CDR3 contains 17 residues. CDR1 is MNHEY, CDR2 SMNVEV, per germline (reference sequence). Trimming removed 5 bases at V and 5 bases at J, with 24 bases between.

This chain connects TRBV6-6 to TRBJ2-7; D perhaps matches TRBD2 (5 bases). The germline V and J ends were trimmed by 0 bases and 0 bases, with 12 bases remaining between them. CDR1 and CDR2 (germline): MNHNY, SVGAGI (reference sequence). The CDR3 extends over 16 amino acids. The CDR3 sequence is CASSYSSGSNSYEQYF. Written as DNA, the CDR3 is TGTGCCAGCAGTTACTCGAGCGGCTCAAACTCCTACGAGCAGTACTTC.

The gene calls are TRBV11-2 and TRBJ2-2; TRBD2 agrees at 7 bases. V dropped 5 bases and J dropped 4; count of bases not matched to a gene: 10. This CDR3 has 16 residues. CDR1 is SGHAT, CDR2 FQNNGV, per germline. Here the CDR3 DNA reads TGTGCCAGCAGCCCAATGAGGGTAGCGGGCACCGGGGAGCTGTTTTTT. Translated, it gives CASSPMRVAGTGELFF.

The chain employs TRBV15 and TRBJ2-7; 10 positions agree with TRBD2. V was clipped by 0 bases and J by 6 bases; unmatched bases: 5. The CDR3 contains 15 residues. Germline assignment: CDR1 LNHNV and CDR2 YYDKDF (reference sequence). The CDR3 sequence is CATSRDMSGGGEQYF. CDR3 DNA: TGTGCCACCAGCAGAGATATGAGCGGGGGGGGCGAGCAGTACTTC.

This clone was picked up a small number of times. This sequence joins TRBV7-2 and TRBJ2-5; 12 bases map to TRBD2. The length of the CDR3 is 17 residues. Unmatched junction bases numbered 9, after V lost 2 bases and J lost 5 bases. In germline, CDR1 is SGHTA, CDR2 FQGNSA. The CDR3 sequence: CASSLTGLAGGGETQYF. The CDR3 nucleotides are TGTGCCAGCAGCTTAACGGGACTAGCGGGCGGGGGGGAGACCCAGTACTTC.

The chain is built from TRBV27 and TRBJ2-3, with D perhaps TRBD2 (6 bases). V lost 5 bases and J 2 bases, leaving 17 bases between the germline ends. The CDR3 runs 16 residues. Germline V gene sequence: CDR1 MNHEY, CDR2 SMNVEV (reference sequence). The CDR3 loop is CASSRLDAGITDTQYF. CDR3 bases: TGTGCCAGCAGTCGTTTGGACGCGGGGATCACAGATACGCAGTATTTT.

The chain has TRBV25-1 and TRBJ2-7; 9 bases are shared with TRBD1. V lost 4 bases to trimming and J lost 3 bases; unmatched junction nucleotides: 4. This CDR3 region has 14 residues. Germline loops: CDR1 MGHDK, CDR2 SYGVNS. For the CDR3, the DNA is TGTGCCAGCAGTGGCCGGGACAGGGACTACGAGCAGTACTTC. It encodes CASSGRDRDYEQYF.

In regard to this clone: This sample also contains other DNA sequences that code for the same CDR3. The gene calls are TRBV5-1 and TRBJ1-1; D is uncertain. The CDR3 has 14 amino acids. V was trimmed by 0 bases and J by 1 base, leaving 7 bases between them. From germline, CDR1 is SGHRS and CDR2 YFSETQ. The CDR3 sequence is CASSLVGGNTEAFF. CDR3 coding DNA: TGCGCCAGCAGCTTGGTCGGTGGGAACACTGAAGCTTTCTTT.

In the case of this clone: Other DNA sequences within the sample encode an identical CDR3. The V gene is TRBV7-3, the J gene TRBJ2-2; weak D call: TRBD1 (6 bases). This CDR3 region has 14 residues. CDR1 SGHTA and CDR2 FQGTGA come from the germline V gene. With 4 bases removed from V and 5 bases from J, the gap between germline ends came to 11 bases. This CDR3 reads CASSSGQGTGELFF. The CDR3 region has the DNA TGTGCCAGCAGCTCGGGACAAGGGACCGGGGAGCTGTTTTTT.

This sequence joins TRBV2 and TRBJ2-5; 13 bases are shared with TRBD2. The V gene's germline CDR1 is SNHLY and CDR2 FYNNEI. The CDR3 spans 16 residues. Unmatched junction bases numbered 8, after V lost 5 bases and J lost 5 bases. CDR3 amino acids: CASSYGLAGVLETQYF. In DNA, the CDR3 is TGTGCCAGCAGTTATGGACTAGCGGGGGTCCTCGAGACCCAGTACTTC. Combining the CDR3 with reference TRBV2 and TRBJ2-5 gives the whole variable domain EPEVTQTPSHQVTQMGQEVILRCVPISNHLYFYWYRQILGQKVEFLVSFYNNEISEKSEIFDDQFSVERPDGSNFTLKIRSTKLEDSAMYFCASSYGLAGVLETQYFGPGTRLLVL.

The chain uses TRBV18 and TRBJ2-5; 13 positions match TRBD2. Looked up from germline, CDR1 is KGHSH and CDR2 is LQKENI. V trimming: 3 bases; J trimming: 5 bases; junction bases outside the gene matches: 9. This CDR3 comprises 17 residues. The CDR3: CASSPRTSGGPGETQYF. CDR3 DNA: TGTGCCAGCTCACCCCGGACTAGCGGGGGTCCTGGGGAGACCCAGTACTTC.

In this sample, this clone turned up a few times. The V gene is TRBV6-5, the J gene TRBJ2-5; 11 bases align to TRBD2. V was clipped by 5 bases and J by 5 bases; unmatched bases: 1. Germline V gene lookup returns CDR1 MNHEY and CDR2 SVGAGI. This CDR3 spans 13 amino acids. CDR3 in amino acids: CASSRLAGETQYF. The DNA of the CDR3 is TGTGCCAGCAGTCGACTAGCGGGGGAGACCCAGTACTTC.

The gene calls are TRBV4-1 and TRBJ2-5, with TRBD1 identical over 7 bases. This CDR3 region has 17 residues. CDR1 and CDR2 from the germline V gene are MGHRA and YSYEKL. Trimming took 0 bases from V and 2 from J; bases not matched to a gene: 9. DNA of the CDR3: TGCGCCAGCAGCCAAGATCGGGCAGGGGGTATACAAGAGACCCAGTACTTC. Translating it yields CASSQDRAGGIQETQYF.

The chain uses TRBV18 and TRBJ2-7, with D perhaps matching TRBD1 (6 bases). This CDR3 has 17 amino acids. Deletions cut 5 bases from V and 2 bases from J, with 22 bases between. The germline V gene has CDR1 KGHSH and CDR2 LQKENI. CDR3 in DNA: TGTGCCAGCTCAACCGCCCCGGGACATGACGTCCCCTACGAGCAGTACTTC. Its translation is CASSTAPGHDVPYEQYF.